This TCR beta chain originates from a study of radiation and T cells in renal cell carcinoma. Study-level results: Intratumoral heterogeneity was not captured in these roughly 0.96 g regions.

CDR3 length: 15 amino acids. Trimming removed 6 bases at V and 2 bases at J, with 19 bases between. Germline CDR1 and CDR2: SQVTM and ANQGSEA. The sample's treatment: 15 Gy SBRT to primary tumor, nephrectomy 4 weeks later. Nephrectomy followed 15 Gy stereotactic body radiation by 4 weeks. The tumor was a clear cell renal cell carcinoma. Sequenced by immunoSEQ multiplex PCR; TCRdb stores in-frame clones only, minus some. Of over 15,000 clones in the sample, about 50% were seen once. In this sample, this clone turned up once. As yet, its antigen is unknown. The material sequenced was tumor tissue, taken from a patient whose treatment included radiotherapy and nephrectomy. The sequence was obtained from a man between 50 and 59 years old with renal cell carcinoma. The V call is TRBV29-1, the J call TRBJ2-5; D could derive from TRBD1 or TRBD2 (6 bases each). In nucleotides, the CDR3 is TGCAGCGTCAGACTTCAGGGGAGGCGGCAAGAGACCCAGTACTTC. It is translated as CSVRLQGRRQETQYF.